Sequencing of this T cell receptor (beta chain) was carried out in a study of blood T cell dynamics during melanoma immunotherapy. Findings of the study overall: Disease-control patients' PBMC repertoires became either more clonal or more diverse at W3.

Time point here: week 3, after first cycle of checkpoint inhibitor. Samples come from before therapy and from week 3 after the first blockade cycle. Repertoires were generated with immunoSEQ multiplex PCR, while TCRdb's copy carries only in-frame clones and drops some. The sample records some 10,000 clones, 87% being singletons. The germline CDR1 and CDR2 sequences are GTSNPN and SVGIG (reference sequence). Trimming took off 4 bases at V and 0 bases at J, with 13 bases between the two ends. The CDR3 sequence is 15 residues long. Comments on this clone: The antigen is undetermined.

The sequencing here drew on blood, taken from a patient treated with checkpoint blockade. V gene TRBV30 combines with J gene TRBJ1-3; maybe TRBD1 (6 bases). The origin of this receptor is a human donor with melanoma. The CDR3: CAWNREQSSGNTIYF. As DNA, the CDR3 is TGTGCCTGGAACAGGGAACAGAGCTCTGGAAACACCATATATTTT.